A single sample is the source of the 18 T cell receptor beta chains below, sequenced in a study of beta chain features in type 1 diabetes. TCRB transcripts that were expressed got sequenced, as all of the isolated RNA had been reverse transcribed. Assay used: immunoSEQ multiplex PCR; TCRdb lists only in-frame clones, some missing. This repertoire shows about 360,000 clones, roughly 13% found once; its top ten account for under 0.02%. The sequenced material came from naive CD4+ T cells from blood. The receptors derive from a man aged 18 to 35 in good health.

This CDR3 is CASPSWRDQETQYF. Written as DNA, the CDR3 is TGTGCCAGTCCGTCCTGGCGGGACCAAGAGACCCAGTACTTC. This chain uses TRBV21-1 with TRBJ2-5; the table calls TRBD2, which could not be checked here. TRBV21-1 is listed as a pseudogene. This CDR3 has 14 residues.

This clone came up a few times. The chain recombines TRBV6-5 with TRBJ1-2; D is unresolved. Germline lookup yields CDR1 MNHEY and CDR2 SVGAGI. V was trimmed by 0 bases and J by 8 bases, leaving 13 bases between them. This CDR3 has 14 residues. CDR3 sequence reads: CASSYSRLRGGYTF. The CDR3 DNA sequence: TGTGCCAGCAGTTACTCGCGACTCCGCGGAGGCTACACCTTC.

CDR3 DNA: TGTGCCAGCAGCTTAGCAGCGGGAGGCGTCAATGAGCAGTTCTTC. Amino acids: CASSLAAGGVNEQFF. The chain is built from TRBV7-9 and TRBJ2-1; 9 bases agree with TRBD2. This CDR3 is 15 amino acids long. Germline trimming cut 0 bases from V and 6 bases from J; bases unmatched to any gene: 3. In germline, CDR1 is SEHNR, CDR2 FQNEAQ (reference sequence).

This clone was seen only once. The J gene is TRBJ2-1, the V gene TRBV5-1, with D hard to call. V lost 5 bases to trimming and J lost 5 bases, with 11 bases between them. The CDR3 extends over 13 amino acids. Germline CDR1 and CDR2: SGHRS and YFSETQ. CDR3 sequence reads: CASREKTDNEQFF. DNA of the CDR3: TGCGCCAGCAGAGAGAAGACTGACAATGAGCAGTTCTTC.

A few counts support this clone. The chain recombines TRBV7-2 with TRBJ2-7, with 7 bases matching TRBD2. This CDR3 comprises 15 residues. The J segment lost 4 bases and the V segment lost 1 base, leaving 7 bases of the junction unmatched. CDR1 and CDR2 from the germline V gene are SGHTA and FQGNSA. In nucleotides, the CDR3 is TGTGCCAGCAGCTTAGTGGCTAGCGGAGAGTACGAGCAGTACTTC. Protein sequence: CASSLVASGEYEQYF.

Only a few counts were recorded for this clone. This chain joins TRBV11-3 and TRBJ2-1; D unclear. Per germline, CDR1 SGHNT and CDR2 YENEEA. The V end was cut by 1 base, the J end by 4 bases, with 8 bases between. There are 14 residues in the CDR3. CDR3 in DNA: TGTGCCAGCAGCTTAGTTGGGCAGTACAATGAGCAGTTCTTC. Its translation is CASSLVGQYNEQFF.

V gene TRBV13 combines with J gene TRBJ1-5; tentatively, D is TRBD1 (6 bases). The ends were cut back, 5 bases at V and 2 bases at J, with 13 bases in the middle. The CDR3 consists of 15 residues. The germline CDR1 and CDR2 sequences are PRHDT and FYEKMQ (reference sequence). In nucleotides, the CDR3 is TGTGCCAGCAGCACAAGACAGGCCCGCAATCAGCCCCAGCATTTT. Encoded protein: CASSTRQARNQPQHF.

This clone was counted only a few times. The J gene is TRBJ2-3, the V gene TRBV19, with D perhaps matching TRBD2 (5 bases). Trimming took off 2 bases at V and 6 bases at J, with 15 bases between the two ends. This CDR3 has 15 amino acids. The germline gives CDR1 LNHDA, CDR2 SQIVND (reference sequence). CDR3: CASSIRTTGGDTQYF. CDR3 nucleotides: TGTGCCAGTAGTATACGAACTACCGGCGGGGATACGCAGTATTTT.

CDR3 coding DNA: TGTGCCATCAGAGGGGGCGTCGGCACAGATACGCAGTATTTT. It encodes CAIRGGVGTDTQYF. The J gene is TRBJ2-3, the V gene TRBV10-3; TRBD1 agrees at 7 bases. With 6 bases clipped from V and 1 base from J, the junction kept 4 bases outside the gene matches. The V gene's germline CDR1 is ENHRY and CDR2 SYGVKD. CDR3 length: 14 amino acids.

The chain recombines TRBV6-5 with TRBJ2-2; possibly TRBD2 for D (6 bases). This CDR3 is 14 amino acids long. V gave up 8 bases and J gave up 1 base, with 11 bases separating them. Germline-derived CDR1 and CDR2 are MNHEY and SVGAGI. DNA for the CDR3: TGTGCCAGCTCCGGGCGGGAGAACACCGGGGAGCTGTTTTTT. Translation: CASSGRENTGELFF.

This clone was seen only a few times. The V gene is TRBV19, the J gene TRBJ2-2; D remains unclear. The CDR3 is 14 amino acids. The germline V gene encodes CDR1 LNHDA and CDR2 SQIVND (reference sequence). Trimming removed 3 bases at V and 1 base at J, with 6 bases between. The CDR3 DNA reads TGTGCCAGTAGTATCTCCTGGAACACCGGGGAGCTGTTTTTT. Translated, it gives CASSISWNTGELFF.

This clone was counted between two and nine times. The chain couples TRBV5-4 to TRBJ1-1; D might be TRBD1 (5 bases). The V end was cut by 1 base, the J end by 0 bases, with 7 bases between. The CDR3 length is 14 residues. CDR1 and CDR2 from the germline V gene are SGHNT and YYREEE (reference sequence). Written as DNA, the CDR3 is TGTGCCAGCAGCTTGCGACAGATGAACACTGAAGCTTTCTTT. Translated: CASSLRQMNTEAFF.

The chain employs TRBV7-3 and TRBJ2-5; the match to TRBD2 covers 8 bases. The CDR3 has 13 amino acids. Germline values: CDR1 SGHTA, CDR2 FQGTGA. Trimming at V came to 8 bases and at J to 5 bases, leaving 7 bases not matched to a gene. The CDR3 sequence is CASAQTGGETQYF. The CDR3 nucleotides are TGTGCCAGCGCTCAAACGGGAGGGGAGACCCAGTACTTC.

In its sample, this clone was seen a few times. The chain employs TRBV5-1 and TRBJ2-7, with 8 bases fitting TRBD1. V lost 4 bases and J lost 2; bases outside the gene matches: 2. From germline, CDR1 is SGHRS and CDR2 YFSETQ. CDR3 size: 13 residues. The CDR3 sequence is CASSKDRAYEQYF. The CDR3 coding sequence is TGCGCCAGCAGCAAGGACAGGGCCTACGAGCAGTACTTC. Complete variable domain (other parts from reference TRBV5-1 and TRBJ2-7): KAGVTQTPRYLIKTRGQQVTLSCSPISGHRSVSWYQQTPGQGLQFLFEYFSETQRNKGNFPGRFSGRQFSNSRSEMNVSTLELGDSALYLCASSKDRAYEQYFGPGTRLTVT.

The CDR3 is CASSIRQGSYGYTF. CDR3 sequence (DNA): TGTGCCAGTAGTATCCGACAGGGAAGCTATGGCTACACCTTC. The V gene is TRBV19, the J gene TRBJ1-2; 7 bases agree with TRBD1. With 3 bases clipped from V and 4 bases from J, the junction kept 5 bases outside the gene matches. The CDR3 contains 14 residues. CDR1 is LNHDA and CDR2 is SQIVND in the germline V gene (reference sequence).

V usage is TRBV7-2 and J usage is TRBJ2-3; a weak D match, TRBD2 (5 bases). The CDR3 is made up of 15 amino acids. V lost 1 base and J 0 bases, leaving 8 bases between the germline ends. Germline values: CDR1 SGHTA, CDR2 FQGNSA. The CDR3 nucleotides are TGTGCCAGCAGCTTAGAACGGGGAAGCACAGATACGCAGTATTTT. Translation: CASSLERGSTDTQYF.

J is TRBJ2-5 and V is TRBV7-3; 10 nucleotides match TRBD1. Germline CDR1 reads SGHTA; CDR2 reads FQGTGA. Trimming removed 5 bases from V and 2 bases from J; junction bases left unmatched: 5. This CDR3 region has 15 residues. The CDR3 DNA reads TGTGCCAGCAGCCAAGGGGGACAGGGGCAAGAGACCCAGTACTTC. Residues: CASSQGGQGQETQYF.

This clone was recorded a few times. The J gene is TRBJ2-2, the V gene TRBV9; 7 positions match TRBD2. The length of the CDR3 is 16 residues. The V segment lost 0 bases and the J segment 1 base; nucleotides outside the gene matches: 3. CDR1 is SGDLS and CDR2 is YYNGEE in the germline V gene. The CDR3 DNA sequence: TGTGCCAGCAGCGTAGCGGGAGGAAAGAACACCGGGGAGCTGTTTTTT. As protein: CASSVAGGKNTGELFF.